This T cell receptor beta chain came from a study of CD8 T cells in ankylosing spondylitis. Study-wide results and caveats: It appeared that ankylosing spondylitis blood was characterized by a TCR beta motif of seven or eight highly homologous variants. Some of the motif variants had earlier been found in reactive arthritis patients' fluid and blood. Reports say disease-linked clones showed up significantly more in matched ankylosing spondylitis synovial fluid.

Of note for this clonotype: Its antigen is currently unknown.

TCRdb reanalysed the 5' RACE reads using MiXCR and keeps one entry per CDR3 protein. This sample has about 400,000 distinct CDR3 sequences; under 25% occur once, and the top ten carry roughly a sixth. The V segment lost 6 bases and the J segment 6 bases; nucleotides outside the gene matches: 8. This CDR3 has 14 amino acids. Germline CDR1 is SGHAT and CDR2 is FQNNGV. The TCR originated in a male donor with ankylosing spondylitis. This chain uses TRBV11-2 with TRBJ1-5; 7 nucleotides agree with TRBD1. Material: blood, either unsorted or a sorted T cell fraction (not recorded which). CDR3 sequence: CASSLTGIGQPQHF. CDR3 DNA sequence: TGTGCCAGCAGTTTGACAGGGATTGGTCAGCCCCAGCATTTT. Full variable domain (rest looked up from reference TRBV11-2 and TRBJ1-5): EAGVAQSPRYKIIEKRQSVAFWCNPISGHATLYWYQQILGQGPKLLIQFQNNGVVDDSQLPKDRFSAERLKGVDSTLKIQPAKLEDSAVYLCASSLTGIGQPQHFGDGTRLSIL.